Shown below are 16 T cell receptor beta chains from a single sample sequenced in a study of shared clonotypes between healthy human individuals. Using immunoSEQ multiplex PCR, the repertoire was profiled, and TCRdb retains in-frame clones only, with some absent. The repertoire includes roughly 500,000 clones, less than 80% of them detected once, and 13% sits in the top ten. The specimen was PBMCs. These TCRs come from a woman between 40 and 50 years old in good health. Some clones in this sample may be carry-over from other donors' samples.

This clone was seen only a few times. The chain employs TRBV18 and TRBJ2-2, with 8 bases lining up with TRBD2. CDR1 KGHSH and CDR2 LQKENI come from the germline V gene. This CDR3 spans 14 amino acids. After removal of 7 bases from V and 1 base from J, the junction contained 2 bases not matched to a gene. The CDR3: CASLAGRNTGELFF. Written as DNA, the CDR3 is TGTGCCAGCTTAGCGGGACGGAACACCGGGGAGCTGTTTTTT.

The chain combines TRBV6-1 with TRBJ1-4; the D gene is possibly TRBD1 (5 bases). The germline gives CDR1 MNHNS, CDR2 SASEGT. Trimming left V 2 bases short and J 1 base short, with 8 bases between. This CDR3 spans 15 amino acids. In nucleotides, the CDR3 is TGTGCCAGCAGTGAATATGGGGGAACTAATGAAAAACTGTTTTTT. This translates into CASSEYGGTNEKLFF.

The chain employs TRBV19 and TRBJ2-5; tentative D call: TRBD2 (6 bases). V gave up 6 bases and J gave up 5 bases, with 13 bases separating them. CDR1 is LNHDA, CDR2 SQIVND, per germline (reference sequence). The CDR3 loop spans 13 amino acids. The DNA for the CDR3 is TGTGCCAGTAGGGGGACTTCTGACGAGACCCAGTACTTC. This codes for CASRGTSDETQYF.

V and J are TRBV5-1 and TRBJ1-1; D is unclear. Germline lookup yields CDR1 SGHRS and CDR2 YFSETQ. CDR3 length: 15 residues. Between the trimmed V and J ends, which lost 2 bases and 4 bases, there was a span of 15 bases. CDR3 sequence (DNA): TGCGCCAGCAGCTTTGGGCCGGGTAGGAGCACTGAAGCTTTCTTT. It yields the protein CASSFGPGRSTEAFF.

The chain uses TRBV30 and TRBJ1-2; possibly TRBD1 for D (6 bases). Germline V lookup: CDR1 GTSNPN, CDR2 SVGIG (reference sequence). There are 13 residues in the CDR3. V was pared by 3 bases and J by 4 bases, with 12 bases between. CDR3 DNA: TGTGCCTGGAGGAACGGGGGCACCTATGGCTACACCTTC. It encodes CAWRNGGTYGYTF. Based on the CDR3 plus reference TRBV30 and TRBJ1-2, the full variable domain is SQTIHQWPATLVQPVGSPLSLECTVEGTSNPNLYWYRQAAGRGLQLLFYSVGIGQISSEVPQNLSASRPQDRQFILSSKKLLLSDSGFYLCAWRNGGTYGYTFGSGTRLTVV.

J is TRBJ2-5 and V is TRBV6-6; 8 bases are a match to TRBD1. The assigned J gene may be wrong: the sequence end matches TRBJ2-7 better. The CDR3 is 14 amino acids. Germline lookup yields CDR1 MNHNY and CDR2 SVGAGI (reference sequence). The CDR3 region is CASSPDRDIYEQYF. CDR3 DNA sequence: TGTGCCAGCAGCCCGGACAGGGATATTTACGAGCAGTACTTC.

The chain joins TRBV7-9 to TRBJ1-4; D remains ambiguous. Trimming took off 4 bases at V and 8 bases at J, with 11 bases between the two ends. This CDR3 is 13 amino acids long. Germline V gene data show CDR1 as SEHNR and CDR2 as FQNEAQ (reference sequence). CDR3 coding DNA: TGTGCCAGCAGCTCCGACCTAATCGAAAAACTGTTTTTT. It is translated as CASSSDLIEKLFF.

A few counts support this clone. The chain joins TRBV6-1 to TRBJ1-1, with no clear D. The CDR3 length is 13 residues. The V gene's germline CDR1 is MNHNS and CDR2 SASEGT. V was shortened by 5 bases and J by 0 bases, with 7 bases between the two germline ends. The CDR3 region has the DNA TGTGCCAGCAGTACAGAGATGAACACTGAAGCTTTCTTT. Its translation: CASSTEMNTEAFF.

J is TRBJ2-5 and V is TRBV11-2, with D unclear. TRBJ2-7 explains the end of the DNA better; the J call may be wrong. This CDR3 has 13 residues. Germline assignment: CDR1 SGHAT and CDR2 FQNNGV. CDR3 nucleotide sequence: TGTGCCAGCAGCTCCCCGAACTCCTACGAGCAGTACTTC. As protein: CASSSPNSYEQYF.

The chain joins TRBV2 to TRBJ2-7; D call uncertain. Germline V gives CDR1 SNHLY, CDR2 FYNNEI. Trimming removed 7 bases from V and 4 bases from J, with 8 bases in between. The CDR3 sequence is 11 residues long. In DNA form, the CDR3 reads TGTGCCAGCACTGCCAGTTACGAGCAGTACTTC. Translation gives CASTASYEQYF.

The chain uses TRBV11-2 and TRBJ1-3; D might be TRBD1 (5 bases). Germline CDR1 SGHAT, CDR2 FQNNGV. The CDR3 has 15 amino acids. The V end was cut by 5 bases, the J end by 1 base, with 12 bases between. DNA for the CDR3: TGTGCCAGCAGCACCGTGAAGGGGTCTGGAAACACCATATATTTT. Translating gives CASSTVKGSGNTIYF.

CDR3 sequence reads: CASTTGGGQPQHF. The CDR3 DNA follows: TGTGCCAGCACCACAGGGGGCGGTCAGCCCCAGCATTTT. The J gene is TRBJ1-5, the V gene TRBV6-1; 9 bases are shared with TRBD1. After removal of 7 bases from V and 6 bases from J, the junction contained 4 bases not matched to a gene. There are 13 residues in the CDR3. CDR1 is MNHNS and CDR2 is SASEGT in the germline V gene.

This sequence joins TRBV6-4 and TRBJ1-2; 7 bases map to TRBD1. Germline lookup yields CDR1 MRHNA and CDR2 SNTAGT. The junction had 5 bases not matched to a gene; V was cut back by 2 bases and J by 8 bases. The CDR3 extends over 13 amino acids. The CDR3 DNA sequence: TGTGCCAGCAGTGACCGACAGGGCCAAGGCTACACCTTC. Translation: CASSDRQGQGYTF.

The rearrangement uses TRBV7-8 and TRBJ2-2; D uncertain. Germline-derived CDR1 and CDR2 are SGHVS and FQNEAQ. The V gene lost 5 bases and the J gene lost 5 bases, with 6 bases spanning the gap. There are 12 residues in the CDR3. The DNA for the CDR3 is TGTGCCAGCAGCATGAGTACCGGGGAGCTGTTTTTT. Protein sequence: CASSMSTGELFF.

As concerns this clone: At one of its ends the junction is not consistent with the germline gene, which may arise from a read error. The chain employs TRBV18 and TRBJ2-5; a weak D match, TRBD1 (5 bases). CDR3 length: 14 amino acids. Germline CDR1 reads KGHSH; CDR2 reads LQKENI. CDR3 residues: CANSPGRALETQYF. The CDR3 region has the DNA TGTGCCAACTCACCCGGCAGGGCGCTTGAGACCCAGTACTTC.

The chain uses TRBV27 and TRBJ2-5; D is ambiguous. The CDR3 sequence is 13 residues long. The V and J ends lost 8 bases and 0 bases respectively, with 10 bases between them. Germline assignment: CDR1 MNHEY and CDR2 SMNVEV (reference sequence). The CDR3 spells CASSRTYQETQYF. The CDR3, as DNA: TGTGCCAGCTCCCGCACGTACCAAGAGACCCAGTACTTC.